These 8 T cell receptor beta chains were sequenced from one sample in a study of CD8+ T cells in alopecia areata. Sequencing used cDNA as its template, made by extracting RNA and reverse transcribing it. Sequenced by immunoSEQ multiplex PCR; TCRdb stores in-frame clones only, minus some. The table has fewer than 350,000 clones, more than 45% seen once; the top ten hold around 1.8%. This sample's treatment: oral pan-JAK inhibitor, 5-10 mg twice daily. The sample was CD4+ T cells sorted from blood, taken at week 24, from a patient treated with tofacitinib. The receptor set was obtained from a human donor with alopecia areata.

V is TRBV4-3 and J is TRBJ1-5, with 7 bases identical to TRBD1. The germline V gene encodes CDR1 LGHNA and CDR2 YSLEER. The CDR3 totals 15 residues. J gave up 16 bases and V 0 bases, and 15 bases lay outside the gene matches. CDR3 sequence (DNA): TGCGCCAGCAGCCAAGAGCAGTACCGTGGACAGGAATTACATTTT. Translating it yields CASSQEQYRGQELHF.

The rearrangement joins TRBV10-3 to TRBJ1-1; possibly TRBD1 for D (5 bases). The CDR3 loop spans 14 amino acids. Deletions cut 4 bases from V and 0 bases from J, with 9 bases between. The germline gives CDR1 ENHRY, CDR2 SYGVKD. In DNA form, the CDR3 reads TGTGCCATCAGTGCCCAGGGTTTGAACACTGAAGCTTTCTTT. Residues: CAISAQGLNTEAFF.

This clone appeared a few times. The CDR3 coding sequence is TGTGCCATCAGTGAGCTTGGGCGGGACAGGGACAATGAGCAGTTCTTC. This encodes CAISELGRDRDNEQFF. The chain recombines TRBV10-3 with TRBJ2-1; 9 nucleotides match TRBD1. V shed 2 bases, J shed 5 bases, and the junction held 7 bases outside the gene matches. Germline assignment: CDR1 ENHRY and CDR2 SYGVKD. The CDR3 runs 16 residues.

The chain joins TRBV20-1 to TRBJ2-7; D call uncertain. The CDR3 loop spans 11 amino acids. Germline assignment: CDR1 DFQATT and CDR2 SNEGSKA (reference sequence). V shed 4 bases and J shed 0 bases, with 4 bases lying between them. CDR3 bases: TGCAGTGCTACCCGCTCCTACGAGCAGTACTTC. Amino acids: CSATRSYEQYF.

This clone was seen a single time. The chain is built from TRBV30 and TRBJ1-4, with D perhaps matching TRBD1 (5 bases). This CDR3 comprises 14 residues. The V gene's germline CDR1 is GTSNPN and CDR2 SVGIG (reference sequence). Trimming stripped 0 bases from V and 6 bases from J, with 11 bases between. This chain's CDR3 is CAWSVKGVHEKLFF. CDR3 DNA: TGTGCCTGGAGTGTAAAAGGGGTTCATGAAAAACTGTTTTTT.

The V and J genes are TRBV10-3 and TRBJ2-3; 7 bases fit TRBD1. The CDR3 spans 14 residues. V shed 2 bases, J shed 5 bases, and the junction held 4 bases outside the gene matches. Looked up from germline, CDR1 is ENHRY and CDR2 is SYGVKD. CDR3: CAISETGVRDTQYF. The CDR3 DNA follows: TGTGCCATCAGTGAGACAGGGGTCAGAGATACGCAGTATTTT.

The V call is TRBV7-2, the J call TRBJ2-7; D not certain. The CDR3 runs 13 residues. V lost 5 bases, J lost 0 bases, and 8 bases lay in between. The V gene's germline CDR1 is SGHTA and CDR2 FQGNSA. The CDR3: CASSPLSSYEQYF. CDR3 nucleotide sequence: TGTGCCAGCAGCCCCCTCTCCTCCTACGAGCAGTACTTC.

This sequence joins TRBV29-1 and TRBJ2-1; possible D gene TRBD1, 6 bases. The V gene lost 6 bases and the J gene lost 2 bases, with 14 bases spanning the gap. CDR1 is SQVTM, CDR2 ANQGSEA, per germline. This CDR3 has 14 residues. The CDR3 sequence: CSVGTLITYNEQFF. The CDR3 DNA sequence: TGCAGCGTCGGGACATTAATCACCTACAATGAGCAGTTCTTC.